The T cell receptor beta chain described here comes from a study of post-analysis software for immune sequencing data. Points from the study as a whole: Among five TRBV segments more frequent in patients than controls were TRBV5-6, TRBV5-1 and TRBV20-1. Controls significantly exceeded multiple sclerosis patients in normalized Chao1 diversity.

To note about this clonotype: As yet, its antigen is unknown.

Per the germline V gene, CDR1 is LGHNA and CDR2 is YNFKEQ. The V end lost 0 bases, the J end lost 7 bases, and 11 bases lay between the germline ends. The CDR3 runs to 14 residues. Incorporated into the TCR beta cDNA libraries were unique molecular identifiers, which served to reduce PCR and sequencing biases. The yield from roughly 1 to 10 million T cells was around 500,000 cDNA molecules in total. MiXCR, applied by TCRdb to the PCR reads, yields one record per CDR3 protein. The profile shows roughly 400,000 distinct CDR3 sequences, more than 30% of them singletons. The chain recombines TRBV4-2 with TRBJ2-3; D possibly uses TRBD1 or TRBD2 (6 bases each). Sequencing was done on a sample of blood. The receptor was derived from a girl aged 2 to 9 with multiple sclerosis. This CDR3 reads CASSQDRGQYTQYF. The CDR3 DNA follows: TGTGCCAGCAGCCAAGACCGGGGGCAATATACGCAGTATTTT.